This TCR beta chain was recovered during a study of OX40 agonist ivuxolimab in advanced cancers. Study at large: The dose-escalation cohort was around 83% male, with a mean age of around 60 years, ranging about 23 to 80. Study-wide points: The study found that CD8+ T cells averaged more expanded clones than CD4+.

Trimming removed 5 bases from V and 8 bases from J, with 15 bases in between. Per germline, CDR1 SGHTA and CDR2 FQGNSA. The CDR3 is 14 residues long. Some clones are missing from TCRdb's copy, which holds only in-frame ones; the method was immunoSEQ multiplex PCR. The table shows roughly 110,000 clones, with around 93% occurring only once. Autoimmune disease history or systemic immunosuppression excluded patients. Samples were taken at baseline and on day 1 of cycles 4 and 7. In the case of this clone: Antigen: not known.

The sequenced sample was CD4+ or CD8+ T cells sorted from blood, obtained in a trial of the OX40 agonist ivuxolimab. The clonotype comes from an adult with an advanced solid tumor such as melanoma, head and neck, liver or kidney cancer. This chain joins TRBV7-2 and TRBJ2-2; D remains unclear. The CDR3 DNA reads as TGTGCCAGCAGCACTCCCCCCGCAGGTGGGGAGCTGTTTTTT. It encodes CASSTPPAGGELFF. Filled out from reference TRBV7-2 and TRBJ2-2, the complete variable domain reads GAGVSQSPSNKVTEKGKDVELRCDPISGHTALYWYRQSLGQGLEFLIYFQGNSAPDKSGLPSDRFSAERTGGSVSTLTIQRTQQEDSAVYLCASSTPPAGGELFFGEGSRLTVL.